These 19 T cell receptor beta chains were all obtained from the same sample, sequenced in a study of blood T cells in healthy people across ages. A second PCR, run for roughly 7 to 12 cycles, used a sample-barcoded 5' primer plus a J-beta primer mix. MiXCR was run by TCRdb on the 5' RACE reads, yielding one entry per CDR3 protein. Of fewer than 750,000 distinct CDR3 sequences in the sample, roughly 43% were seen once. The specimen was blood. These receptors were taken from a man of 80 years or more in good health.

The chain joins TRBV20-1 to TRBJ2-3; tentatively, D is TRBD1 (5 bases). Germline CDR1 is DFQATT and CDR2 is SNEGSKA (reference sequence). The CDR3 extends over 17 amino acids. V lost 1 base and J lost 2, with 19 bases in between. The CDR3 loop is CSARGALLTGFTDTQYF. The CDR3 DNA reads as TGCAGTGCTAGAGGGGCCCTCCTTACAGGATTCACAGATACGCAGTATTTT.

V and J are TRBV20-1 and TRBJ1-5; 7 positions agree with TRBD1. V lost 2 bases, J lost 4 bases, and 5 bases stayed unmatched. Per germline, CDR1 DFQATT and CDR2 SNEGSKA (reference sequence). The CDR3 contains 14 residues. The CDR3 loop reads CSARLGQMNQPQHF. The CDR3, as DNA: TGCAGTGCTAGACTGGGACAGATGAATCAGCCCCAGCATTTT.

This clonotype occurred a few times. The chain has TRBV12-3 or TRBV12-4 and TRBJ2-1; D might be TRBD1 or TRBD2, each matching 6 bases. The CDR3 has 13 amino acids. The V gene lost 7 bases and the J gene lost 9 bases, with 16 bases spanning the gap. The chain's CDR3 is CASNLGGRGEQFF. CDR3 nucleotides: TGTGCCAGCAATCTCGGGGGCCGGGGTGAGCAGTTCTTC.

The chain employs TRBV9 and TRBJ2-1; 7 nucleotides line up with TRBD2. The J call may be wrong; the DNA end is better matched by TRBJ2-7. Germline lookup yields CDR1 SGDLS and CDR2 YYNGEE. The CDR3 has 17 amino acids. The CDR3 sequence: CASSVDKAGRSYNEQYF. CDR3 DNA: TGTGCCAGCAGCGTAGACAAAGCGGGAAGGTCCTACAATGAGCAGTACTTC.

This clonotype has only a few counts. The chain recombines TRBV20-1 with TRBJ2-7, with D possibly being TRBD2 (6 bases). The germline V gene encodes CDR1 DFQATT and CDR2 SNEGSKA (reference sequence). CDR3 size: 14 residues. V lost 2 bases and J 2 bases, leaving 13 bases between the germline ends. The CDR3 nucleotides read TGCAGTGCTAGATCCGGGACTCCCCCCTACGAGCAGTACTTC. Residues: CSARSGTPPYEQYF.

J is TRBJ2-7 and V is TRBV20-1; D unresolved. The germline V gene encodes CDR1 DFQATT and CDR2 SNEGSKA (reference sequence). The ends were cut back, 3 bases at V and 7 bases at J, with 16 bases in the middle. The CDR3 totals 13 residues. CDR3 coding DNA: TGCAGTGCTAGGCTCGGCGGTACTTGGGAGCAGTACTTC. Translated: CSARLGGTWEQYF.

This clonotype was detected a few times. This chain links TRBV7-2 with TRBJ1-2, with a tentative D call TRBD1 (6 bases). The germline CDR1 and CDR2 sequences are SGHTA and FQGNSA. This CDR3 has 14 amino acids. Between the trimmed V and J ends, which lost 5 bases and 5 bases, there was a span of 15 bases. As DNA, the CDR3 is TGTGCCAGCAGCCAATACCGGGGACAATATGGCTACACCTTC. Protein sequence: CASSQYRGQYGYTF.

V and J are TRBV6-2 or TRBV6-3 and TRBJ2-3; 12 nucleotides agree with TRBD2. Germline V gene data show CDR1 as MNHEY and CDR2 as SVGEGT. The CDR3 runs to 16 residues. The J segment lost 6 bases and the V segment lost 4 bases, leaving 8 bases of the junction unmatched. This CDR3 reads CASSWGLAGPWDTQYF. The DNA of the CDR3 is TGTGCCAGCAGTTGGGGACTAGCGGGTCCCTGGGATACGCAGTATTTT.

The rearrangement links TRBV29-1 to TRBJ2-1; a possible D gene is TRBD2 (5 bases). Germline CDR1 reads SQVTM; CDR2 reads ANQGSEA. V lost 3 bases, J lost 7 bases, and 16 bases lay in between. This CDR3 comprises 14 residues. In DNA form, the CDR3 reads TGCAGCGTTGATAGTGGGAGCCCCGGGAATGAGCAGTTCTTC. Translated, it gives CSVDSGSPGNEQFF.

The rearrangement uses TRBV30 and TRBJ2-1; D possibly corresponds to TRBD2 (5 bases). Germline assignment: CDR1 GTSNPN and CDR2 SVGIG (reference sequence). Trimming shortened V by 5 bases and J by 7 bases, and 12 bases separated the two germline ends. The CDR3 spans 12 residues. The CDR3 region has the DNA TGTGCCTGGCAACCGACGGGGAATGAGCAGTTCTTC. This gives the protein CAWQPTGNEQFF.

V and J are TRBV20-1 and TRBJ2-5, with 8 bases that match TRBD2. The J call is uncertain, as TRBJ2-7 better fits the DNA end. From germline, CDR1 is DFQATT and CDR2 SNEGSKA (reference sequence). The CDR3 loop spans 12 amino acids. The CDR3 nucleotides read TGCAGTGTAGACGGGAGGGCCAACGAGCAGTACTTC. Its protein is CSVDGRANEQYF.

As to this clonotype: An end of the junction does not agree with germline; a read error may underlie this. This chain connects TRBV4-2 to TRBJ2-1; 7 nucleotides align to TRBD2. Germline V gives CDR1 LGHNA, CDR2 YNFKEQ. The CDR3 loop spans 13 amino acids. The CDR3 protein is CASSQDGRGEQFF. In DNA, the CDR3 is TGTGCCAGCAGTCAAGATGGGAGGGGTGAGCAGTTCTTC.

The J gene is TRBJ1-2, the V gene TRBV20-1; 9 bases are a match to TRBD1. The V segment lost 0 bases and the J segment 2 bases; nucleotides outside the gene matches: 4. CDR3 length: 15 residues. The germline V gene encodes CDR1 DFQATT and CDR2 SNEGSKA (reference sequence). In DNA, the CDR3 is TGCAGTGCTAGAGACCGGGACAGGGCGAACTATGGCTACACCTTC. It translates to CSARDRDRANYGYTF.

This clonotype has at least ten counts. The CDR3 sequence is CASSLGGIQETQYF. The CDR3 DNA sequence: TGTGCCAGCAGCTTAGGGGGTATCCAAGAGACCCAGTACTTC. The gene calls are TRBV7-9 and TRBJ2-5; unclear D gene. CDR3 size: 14 residues. The V gene lost 1 base and the J gene lost 1 base, with 7 bases spanning the gap. Per germline, CDR1 SEHNR and CDR2 FQNEAQ (reference sequence).

DNA of the CDR3: TGTGCCAGCAGTTTAACGGACAGGGGGTCGGCGCACTCCTACGAGCAGTACTTC. Translation: CASSLTDRGSAHSYEQYF. The chain carries TRBV28 and TRBJ2-7; 10 bases match TRBD1. After removal of 2 bases from V and 0 bases from J, the junction contained 10 bases not matched to a gene. The CDR3 length is 18 residues. Germline V gene data show CDR1 as MDHEN and CDR2 as SYDVKM. Based on the CDR3 plus reference TRBV28 and TRBJ2-7, the full variable domain is DVKVTQSSRYLVKRTGEKVFLECVQDMDHENMFWYRQDPGLGLRLIYFSYDVKMKEKGDIPEGYSVSREKKERFSLILESASTNQTSMYLCASSLTDRGSAHSYEQYFGPGTRLTVT.

The gene calls are TRBV5-1 and TRBJ2-7; tentative D call: TRBD1 (5 bases). The length of the CDR3 is 15 residues. V was clipped by 1 base and J by 5 bases, with 16 bases between them. Germline CDR1 and CDR2: SGHRS and YFSETQ. The CDR3 reads CASSLSPGSFHEQYF. The CDR3 nucleotides read TGCGCCAGCAGCTTGTCTCCAGGGTCCTTCCACGAGCAGTACTTC.

This chain uses TRBV6-2 or TRBV6-3 with TRBJ2-7, with 13 bases that match TRBD2. Germline V gene lookup returns CDR1 MNHEY and CDR2 SVGEGT. After removal of 4 bases from V and 2 bases from J, the junction contained 5 bases not matched to a gene. The CDR3 is made up of 16 amino acids. The CDR3 loop reads CASSSRTSGGTYEQYF. The CDR3 DNA reads TGTGCCAGCAGTTCAAGGACTAGCGGGGGCACCTACGAGCAGTACTTC.

V and J are TRBV20-1 and TRBJ2-5; 10 bases match TRBD2. The trim removed 0 bases at V and 5 bases at J, leaving 0 bases unmatched. In germline, CDR1 is DFQATT, CDR2 SNEGSKA (reference sequence). The CDR3 consists of 13 residues. CDR3 protein: CSAREAGGETQYF. The CDR3 DNA reads TGCAGTGCTAGAGAAGCGGGAGGGGAGACCCAGTACTTC.

The chain combines TRBV20-1 with TRBJ2-1; D is possibly TRBD2 (6 bases). Trimming shortened V by 6 bases and J by 2 bases, and 14 bases separated the two germline ends. Germline V gene lookup returns CDR1 DFQATT and CDR2 SNEGSKA (reference sequence). There are 14 residues in the CDR3. The DNA for the CDR3 is TGCAGTGCCCCGACTAGAGTCCCCTACAATGAGCAGTTCTTC. As protein: CSAPTRVPYNEQFF.